The following is a TCR beta chain sequence with its context. The antigen is not known. Patients were excluded for autoimmune disease history or systemic immunosuppression. Clones were sequenced by immunoSEQ multiplex PCR, and TCRdb holds only the in-frame ones, with some missing. The table records roughly 58,000 clones, approximately 91% of them present only once. This entry is derived from a study of OX40 agonist ivuxolimab in advanced cancers. Looking at the study overall: Prior therapy, whether anti-PD-1, anti-PD-L1 or anti-CTLA-4, was allowed, and roughly 41% had some.

The germline CDR1 and CDR2 sequences are SGHNT and YYREEE (reference sequence). This CDR3 contains 13 residues. Trimming cost V 4 bases and J 8 bases, with 13 bases left between them. The study's findings and limits: Clonal expansion by week 6 occurred in CD4+ and CD8+ blood T cells (at 0.1 to 3.0 mg/kg).

The rearrangement joins TRBV5-4 to TRBJ2-4; D not certain. This TCR derives from an adult with an advanced solid tumor such as melanoma, head and neck, liver or kidney cancer. Here the sequenced sample was CD4+ or CD8+ T cells sorted from blood, taken in a trial of the OX40 agonist ivuxolimab. The CDR3 nucleotides read TGTGCCAGCAGCCGGCTCATCGGTGACATTCAGTACTTC. This translates into CASSRLIGDIQYF. Full variable domain (remainder filled in from reference TRBV5-4 and TRBJ2-4): ETGVTQSPTHLIKTRGQQVTLRCSSQSGHNTVSWYQQALGQGPQFIFQYYREEENGRGNFPPRFSGLQFPNYSSELNVNALELDDSALYLCASSRLIGDIQYFGAGTRLSVL.